These 20 T cell receptor beta chains were all obtained from the same sample, sequenced in a study of cytomegalovirus exposure and HLA in healthy donors. Use of 60 Vbeta and 13 Jbeta primers characterized the PCR. Some clones are missing from TCRdb's copy, which holds only in-frame ones; the method was immunoSEQ multiplex PCR. This table holds 280,000 or so clones, roughly 90% found once. Source material: PBMCs. These TCRs come from a woman in her late teens or twenties in good health and CMV-seronegative.

The chain employs TRBV6-6 and TRBJ2-1, with 7 bases fitting TRBD1. Germline V CDR1 and CDR2: MNHNY, SVGAGI (reference sequence). Trimming cost V 6 bases and J 15 bases; bases outside gene matches: 20. CDR3 length: 15 amino acids. The DNA of the CDR3 is TGTGCCAGCAGCCCCCAACTAGGGACAGCCCTAGTGTGGTTCTTC. This gives the protein CASSPQLGTALVWFF.

This chain joins TRBV5-1 and TRBJ2-7; possible D gene TRBD2, 6 bases. V was pared by 0 bases and J by 1 base, with 14 bases between. This CDR3 region has 16 residues. CDR1 SGHRS and CDR2 YFSETQ come from the germline V gene. This CDR3 is CASSLVGGVGSYEQYF. The CDR3 DNA sequence: TGCGCCAGCAGCTTGGTAGGCGGGGTGGGGTCCTACGAGCAGTACTTC. Supplemented by reference TRBV5-1 and TRBJ2-7, the full variable domain reads KAGVTQTPRYLIKTRGQQVTLSCSPISGHRSVSWYQQTPGQGLQFLFEYFSETQRNKGNFPGRFSGRQFSNSRSEMNVSTLELGDSALYLCASSLVGGVGSYEQYFGPGTRLTVT.

This clone appeared once. Germline is not matched at one junction end, which may reflect a read error. The V call is TRBV7-9, the J call TRBJ1-1, with a possible D match to TRBD1 (6 bases). Germline V gene data show CDR1 as SEHNR and CDR2 as FQNEAQ (reference sequence). The CDR3 has 12 amino acids. The CDR3 DNA is TGTTCCAGCAGCACAACAGGGATGAAGGCTTTCTTT. Its protein is CSSSTTGMKAFF. Full variable domain (rest looked up from reference TRBV7-9 and TRBJ1-1): DTGVSQNPRHKITKRGQNVTFRCDPISEHNRLYWYRQTLGQGPEFLTYFQNEAQLEKSRLLSDRFSAERPKGSFSTLEIQRTEQGDSAMYLCSSSTTGMKAFFGQGTRLTVV.

CDR3 nucleotide sequence: TGTGCCAGCAGCCCTCGGGACAGAGCAAGGGAAAACATTCAGTACTTC. Encoded protein: CASSPRDRARENIQYF. This chain uses TRBV7-8 with TRBJ2-4; the match to TRBD1 covers 7 bases. Germline CDR1 and CDR2: SGHVS and FQNEAQ. J gave up 5 bases and V 5 bases, and 12 bases lay outside the gene matches. This CDR3 contains 16 residues.

This sequence joins TRBV9 and TRBJ1-2; 11 bases align to TRBD1. The CDR3 covers 15 residues. The J segment lost 4 bases and the V segment lost 3 bases, leaving 5 bases of the junction unmatched. CDR1 is SGDLS, CDR2 YYNGEE, per germline. The CDR3 DNA reads TGTGCCAGCAGCGCCCGGACAGGGGGCTCCTATGGCTACACCTTC. Its protein product is CASSARTGGSYGYTF.

This clone was observed a handful of times. The rearrangement joins TRBV7-8 to TRBJ1-2; TRBD1 is a possible D gene (6 bases). The CDR3 runs to 13 residues. The V and J ends lost 5 bases and 4 bases respectively, with 11 bases between them. Germline V gives CDR1 SGHVS, CDR2 FQNEAQ. The CDR3 bases are TGTGCCAGCAGCCTCGACAGGACCTATGGCTACACCTTC. Translation: CASSLDRTYGYTF.

The chain employs TRBV19 and TRBJ2-1; D may be TRBD2 (6 bases). Germline V lookup: CDR1 LNHDA, CDR2 SQIVND (reference sequence). The V gene lost 3 bases and the J gene lost 5 bases, with 17 bases spanning the gap. There are 16 residues in the CDR3. The CDR3 nucleotides are TGTGCCAGTAGTATTATGTGGGGGGTTAATAACAATGAGCAGTTCTTC. Translated: CASSIMWGVNNNEQFF.

This chain joins TRBV15 and TRBJ1-2; 9 positions match TRBD1. V dropped 0 bases and J dropped 8; count of bases not matched to a gene: 4. The CDR3 runs to 14 residues. Germline V gives CDR1 LNHNV, CDR2 YYDKDF (reference sequence). The CDR3 sequence is CATSRDGDRVGYTF. CDR3 DNA sequence: TGTGCCACCAGCAGAGATGGGGACAGGGTAGGCTACACCTTC.

The chain links TRBV7-9 to TRBJ1-1; the D gene is possibly TRBD1 (5 bases). Per germline, CDR1 SEHNR and CDR2 FQNEAQ (reference sequence). V shed 1 base and J shed 0 bases, with 12 bases lying between them. This CDR3 has 16 amino acids. CDR3 bases: TGTGCCAGCAGCTTAGGTTTTCAGGGCTTGAACACTGAAGCTTTCTTT. It translates to CASSLGFQGLNTEAFF.

This rearrangement joins TRBV2 to TRBJ1-2; D perhaps matches TRBD1 (5 bases). This CDR3 comprises 13 residues. Germline lookup yields CDR1 SNHLY and CDR2 FYNNEI. V lost 4 bases to trimming and J lost 5 bases, with 11 bases between them. CDR3 DNA sequence: TGTGCCAGCAGTGTCGGCCGACAGTATGGCTACACCTTC. Protein: CASSVGRQYGYTF.

The chain joins TRBV6-5 to TRBJ1-6; D not certain. Germline assignment: CDR1 MNHEY and CDR2 SVGAGI. The V end lost 2 bases, the J end lost 6 bases, and 14 bases lay between the germline ends. The CDR3 is 16 residues long. CDR3 loop: CASSYGSALLNSPLHF. The DNA for the CDR3 is TGTGCCAGCAGTTACGGTTCCGCCCTACTTAATTCACCCCTCCACTTT.

V and J are TRBV7-3 and TRBJ2-4; 10 nucleotides line up with TRBD1. The length of the CDR3 is 16 residues. V was pared by 2 bases and J by 2 bases, with 3 bases of the junction left unmatched. From germline, CDR1 is SGHTA and CDR2 FQGTGA. The DNA for the CDR3 is TGTGCCAGCAGCTTAGGGACAGGGGTAACCAAAAACATTCAGTACTTC. This translates into CASSLGTGVTKNIQYF. Together with reference TRBV7-3 and TRBJ2-4, the CDR3 gives the full variable domain: GAGVSQTPSNKVTEKGKYVELRCDPISGHTALYWYRQSLGQGPEFLIYFQGTGAADDSGLPNDRFFAVRPEGSVSTLKIQRTERGDSAVYLCASSLGTGVTKNIQYFGAGTRLSVL.

This chain connects TRBV30 to TRBJ2-3, with D unclear. V was shortened by 3 bases and J by 4 bases, with 11 bases between the two germline ends. Germline V gene data show CDR1 as GTSNPN and CDR2 as SVGIG (reference sequence). CDR3 length: 13 amino acids. CDR3 nucleotide sequence: TGTGCCTGGAGCCTTGGAGTGTCAGATACGCAGTATTTT. Protein: CAWSLGVSDTQYF.

The chain carries TRBV10-2 and TRBJ2-1; possibly TRBD2 for D (6 bases). Germline V gives CDR1 WSHSY, CDR2 SAAADI. This CDR3 region has 12 residues. V lost 5 bases, J lost 10 bases, and 12 bases lay in between. CDR3 region: CASSFGTGEQFF. The CDR3, as DNA: TGCGCCAGCAGTTTTGGGACTGGCGAGCAGTTCTTC.

The chain has TRBV2 and TRBJ1-1, with 8 bases identical to TRBD1. The ends lost 8 bases at V and 1 base at J; junction bases unmatched: 3. The CDR3 length is 13 residues. Germline V lookup: CDR1 SNHLY, CDR2 FYNNEI. The CDR3 loop is CASQGAGNTEAFF. The DNA of the CDR3 is TGTGCCAGCCAGGGGGCTGGGAACACTGAAGCTTTCTTT.

The sample holds a few counts of this clone. This chain links TRBV7-2 with TRBJ1-2; the match to TRBD1 covers 11 bases. V gave up 0 bases and J gave up 8 bases; unmatched junction bases: 14. The length of the CDR3 is 18 residues. Germline CDR1 and CDR2: SGHTA and FQGNSA. As DNA, the CDR3 is TGTGCCAGCAGCTTAGCCCCACCCGGGGGACAGGGGGGGCGCGGCTACACCTTC. Translating gives CASSLAPPGGQGGRGYTF.

This chain uses TRBV9 with TRBJ2-3, with 15 bases matching TRBD2. J lost 2 bases, V lost 2 bases, and 6 bases had no gene match. Germline-derived CDR1 and CDR2 are SGDLS and YYNGEE. The CDR3 covers 18 residues. CDR3 bases: TGTGCCAGCAGCGTCTCATGGACTAGCGGGGGGGTCACAGATACGCAGTATTTT. Amino acid sequence: CASSVSWTSGGVTDTQYF.

The chain joins TRBV9 to TRBJ1-2; D is ambiguous. The CDR3 has 15 residues. V was cut by 0 bases and J by 3 bases, with 12 bases left in between. The germline CDR1 and CDR2 sequences are SGDLS and YYNGEE. Written as DNA, the CDR3 is TGTGCCAGCAGCGTAGAGGAAGCAGGCTACTATGGCTACACCTTC. It translates to CASSVEEAGYYGYTF.

The rearrangement uses TRBV10-2 and TRBJ2-1, with D possibly matching TRBD2 (6 bases). There are 16 residues in the CDR3. The V and J ends lost 6 bases and 9 bases respectively, with 24 bases between them. Germline CDR1 and CDR2: WSHSY and SAAADI. CDR3 DNA: TGCGCCAGCAGCAGCCCAAGAGACGACAGAGCGGGTGAGCAGTTCTTC. Its protein is CASSSPRDDRAGEQFF.

V usage is TRBV5-4 and J usage is TRBJ2-1, with 9 nucleotides matching TRBD1. J lost 5 bases, V lost 4 bases, and 7 bases had no gene match. This CDR3 has 15 residues. Germline V CDR1 and CDR2: SGHNT, YYREEE (reference sequence). The CDR3, as DNA: TGTGCCAGCAGCGCCGGACAGGGGAAGGACAATGAGCAGTTCTTC. Protein sequence: CASSAGQGKDNEQFF. Looking up the rest from reference TRBV5-4 and TRBJ2-1 gives the full variable domain: ETGVTQSPTHLIKTRGQQVTLRCSSQSGHNTVSWYQQALGQGPQFIFQYYREEENGRGNFPPRFSGLQFPNYSSELNVNALELDDSALYLCASSAGQGKDNEQFFGPGTRLTVL.